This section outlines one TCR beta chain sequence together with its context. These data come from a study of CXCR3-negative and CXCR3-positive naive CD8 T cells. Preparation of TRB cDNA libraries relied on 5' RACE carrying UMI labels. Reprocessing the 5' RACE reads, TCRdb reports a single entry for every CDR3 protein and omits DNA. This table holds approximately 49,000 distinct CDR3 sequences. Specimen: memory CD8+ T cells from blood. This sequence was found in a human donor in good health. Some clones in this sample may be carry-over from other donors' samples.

CDR3 amino acids: CASSLGQTEAFF. The gene calls are TRBV13 and TRBJ1-1. CDR3 size: 12 residues. Germline CDR1 reads PRHDT; CDR2 reads FYEKMQ (reference sequence).